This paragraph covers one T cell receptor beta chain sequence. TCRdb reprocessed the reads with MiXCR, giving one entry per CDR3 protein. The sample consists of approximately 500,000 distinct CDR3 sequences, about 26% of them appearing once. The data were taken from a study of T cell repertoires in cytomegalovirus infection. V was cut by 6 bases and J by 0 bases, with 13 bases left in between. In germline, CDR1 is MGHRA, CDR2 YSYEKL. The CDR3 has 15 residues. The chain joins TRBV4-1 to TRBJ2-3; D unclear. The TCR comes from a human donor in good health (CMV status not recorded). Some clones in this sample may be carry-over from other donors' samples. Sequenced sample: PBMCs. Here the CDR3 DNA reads TGCGCCAGCAGTTCGGAGCCGAGGAGCACAGATACGCAGTATTTT. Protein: CASSSEPRSTDTQYF.